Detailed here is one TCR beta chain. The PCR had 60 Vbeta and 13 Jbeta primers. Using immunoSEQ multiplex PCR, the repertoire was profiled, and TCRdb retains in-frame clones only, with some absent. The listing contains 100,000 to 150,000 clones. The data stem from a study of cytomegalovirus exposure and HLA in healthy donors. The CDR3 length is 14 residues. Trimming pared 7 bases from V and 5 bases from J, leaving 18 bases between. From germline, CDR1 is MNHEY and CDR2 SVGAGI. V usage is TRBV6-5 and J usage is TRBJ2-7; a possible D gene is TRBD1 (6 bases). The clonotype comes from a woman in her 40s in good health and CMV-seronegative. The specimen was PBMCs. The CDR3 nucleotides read TGTGCCAGCACCCCGGGGACACCGCGGGACGAGCAGTACTTC. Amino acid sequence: CASTPGTPRDEQYF.